These 19 T cell receptor beta chains were sequenced from one sample in a study of CD8+ T cells in alopecia areata. Sequencing used cDNA as its template, made by extracting RNA and reverse transcribing it. The method was immunoSEQ multiplex PCR; TCRdb's version includes in-frame clones alone and lacks a portion of them. The sample lists about 82,000 clones, around 54% seen once, with just over 5.5% in the top ten. Sequencing input: NKG2D-high CD8+ T cells sorted from blood. All receptors derive from a human donor with alopecia areata.

The rearrangement links TRBV15 to TRBJ2-7; D is unclear. The CDR3 sequence is 13 residues long. V lost 5 bases, J lost 3 bases, and 11 bases lay in between. Per germline, CDR1 LNHNV and CDR2 YYDKDF (reference sequence). As DNA, the CDR3 is TGTGCCACCAGCGAAGGGCTCCACTACGAGCAGTACTTC. This sequence encodes CATSEGLHYEQYF.

CDR3 protein: CASSQVRQLYNEQFF. For the CDR3, the DNA is TGTGCCAGCAGCCAAGTCAGACAGCTTTACAATGAGCAGTTCTTC. The chain couples TRBV14 to TRBJ2-1; possible D gene TRBD1, 5 bases. Looked up from germline, CDR1 is SGHDN and CDR2 is FVKESK. V lost 1 base and J lost 4, with 11 bases in between. The CDR3 has 15 residues.

The chain employs TRBV13 and TRBJ2-5; no clear D. This CDR3 comprises 13 residues. V was clipped by 4 bases and J by 0 bases, with 6 bases between them. The germline V gene encodes CDR1 PRHDT and CDR2 FYEKMQ (reference sequence). The CDR3 region is CASSSKYQETQYF. CDR3 nucleotides: TGTGCCAGCAGCTCAAAGTACCAAGAGACCCAGTACTTC.

This clone turned up a few times. Distinct nucleotide sequences in the sample also encode this CDR3. This chain uses TRBV7-9 with TRBJ1-5, with a tentative D call TRBD1 (6 bases). This CDR3 has 14 residues. Germline CDR1 is SEHNR and CDR2 is FQNEAQ (reference sequence). V lost 1 base and J lost 4, with 8 bases in between. The CDR3 region is CASSLGGGNQPQHF. CDR3 coding DNA: TGTGCCAGCAGCTTAGGAGGGGGGAATCAGCCCCAGCATTTT.

The chain employs TRBV2 and TRBJ1-2; D gene uncertain. The CDR3 loop spans 10 amino acids. Trimming stripped 7 bases from V and 6 bases from J, with 6 bases between. CDR1 is SNHLY, CDR2 FYNNEI, per germline. The CDR3 reads CASKSDGYTF. Here the CDR3 DNA reads TGTGCCAGCAAGAGCGATGGCTACACCTTC.

The genes are TRBV9 and TRBJ1-1; D is uncertain. This CDR3 contains 13 residues. Trimming pared 3 bases from V and 2 bases from J, leaving 8 bases between. Germline V CDR1 and CDR2: SGDLS, YYNGEE. The CDR3: CASSGTRNTEAFF. CDR3 DNA sequence: TGTGCCAGCAGCGGAACACGAAACACTGAAGCTTTCTTT.

The gene calls are TRBV5-1 and TRBJ2-1; D ambiguous. Deletions cut 0 bases from V and 8 bases from J, with 3 bases between. CDR3 size: 11 residues. Germline CDR1 reads SGHRS; CDR2 reads YFSETQ. CDR3 bases: TGCGCCAGCAGCTTGGTGGATGAGCAGTTCTTC. It encodes CASSLVDEQFF. Full variable domain (missing parts from reference TRBV5-1 and TRBJ2-1): KAGVTQTPRYLIKTRGQQVTLSCSPISGHRSVSWYQQTPGQGLQFLFEYFSETQRNKGNFPGRFSGRQFSNSRSEMNVSTLELGDSALYLCASSLVDEQFFGPGTRLTVL.

The chain joins TRBV5-1 to TRBJ2-5; no clear D gene. This CDR3 is built from 13 residues. Germline loops: CDR1 SGHRS, CDR2 YFSETQ. V was pared by 7 bases and J by 4 bases, with 14 bases between. The CDR3 bases are TGCGCCAGCGTACCCGCCCTCGGAGAGACCCAGTACTTC. Its translation: CASVPALGETQYF.

This clone came up a few times. The V and J genes are TRBV7-9 and TRBJ2-7, with D possibly called TRBD1 or TRBD2 (5 bases each). V lost 5 bases and J lost 0, with 8 bases in between. CDR3 length equals 13 residues. Germline lookup yields CDR1 SEHNR and CDR2 FQNEAQ (reference sequence). CDR3 nucleotides: TGTGCCAGCAGCCCAGGGACCTCCTACGAGCAGTACTTC. Translation: CASSPGTSYEQYF.

This clone appeared a few times. The rearrangement links TRBV29-1 to TRBJ2-7; the match to TRBD2 covers 9 bases. J was trimmed by 3 bases and V by 4 bases; bases with no gene match: 10. The CDR3 contains 15 residues. The germline V gene has CDR1 SQVTM and CDR2 ANQGSEA. CDR3 nucleotide sequence: TGCAGCGTTGGAGGGACTAGCTCAATGGTCTACGAGCAGTACTTC. It yields the protein CSVGGTSSMVYEQYF.

The chain carries TRBV5-1 and TRBJ2-6; D possibly corresponds to TRBD1 (6 bases). The CDR3 has 16 amino acids. V was shortened by 3 bases and J by 2 bases, with 12 bases between the two germline ends. From germline, CDR1 is SGHRS and CDR2 YFSETQ. The chain's CDR3 is CASSSTGKPGANVLTF. CDR3 nucleotide sequence: TGCGCCAGCAGCTCCACAGGGAAACCTGGGGCCAACGTCCTGACTTTC.

Only a few counts were recorded for this clone. This chain connects TRBV7-8 to TRBJ2-5; no clear D gene. Trimming pared 2 bases from V and 0 bases from J, leaving 7 bases between. The CDR3 is made up of 14 amino acids. Germline values: CDR1 SGHVS, CDR2 FQNEAQ. In DNA form, the CDR3 reads TGTGCCAGCAGCTTAATGGTGTACCAAGAGACCCAGTACTTC. Its protein is CASSLMVYQETQYF. The variable domain in full, with the rest retrieved from reference TRBV7-8 and TRBJ2-5, is GAGVSQSPRYKVAKRGQDVALRCDPISGHVSLFWYQQALGQGPEFLTYFQNEAQLDKSGLPSDRFFAERPEGSVSTLKIQRTQQEDSAVYLCASSLMVYQETQYFGPGTRLLVL.

The rearrangement links TRBV5-6 to TRBJ1-6; D unresolved. V lost 2 bases, J lost 10 bases, and 13 bases lay in between. Germline V gives CDR1 SGHDT, CDR2 YYEEEE. This CDR3 has 14 residues. DNA for the CDR3: TGTGCCAGCAGCTTCGGACGGGGTGGGTCACCCCTCCACTTT. Its translation is CASSFGRGGSPLHF.

The rearrangement uses TRBV9 and TRBJ2-5; D remains ambiguous. This CDR3 spans 13 amino acids. V lost 0 bases and J lost 9, with 12 bases in between. Germline V gives CDR1 SGDLS, CDR2 YYNGEE. The CDR3 DNA reads as TGTGCCAGCAGCGTAGTGTGTCGAGTGGCCCAGTACTTC. Its protein is CASSVVCRVAQYF.

The J gene is TRBJ1-2, the V gene TRBV16; no clear D gene. Trimming removed 5 bases at V and 1 base at J, with 14 bases between. The CDR3 loop spans 15 amino acids. Germline CDR1 KGHSY, CDR2 FQNENV. The CDR3 nucleotides read TGTGCCAGCAGCTCCTCGGTATCGCTTAACTATGGCTACACCTTC. This sequence encodes CASSSSVSLNYGYTF.

The chain uses TRBV29-1 and TRBJ2-3, with a possible D match to TRBD1 (7 bases). The CDR3 contains 15 residues. Trimming shortened V by 4 bases and J by 2 bases, and 16 bases separated the two germline ends. Germline CDR1 SQVTM, CDR2 ANQGSEA. CDR3 coding DNA: TGCAGCGTTGCCGGGACAGCGGGCCTCACAGATACGCAGTATTTT. It encodes CSVAGTAGLTDTQYF.

Only a few counts were recorded for this clone. The rearrangement links TRBV4-2 to TRBJ2-3; D is unclear. Trimming took off 0 bases at V and 1 base at J, with 11 bases between the two ends. Looked up from germline, CDR1 is LGHNA and CDR2 is YNFKEQ. This CDR3 region has 16 residues. The CDR3 sequence: CASSQDLARGTDTQYF. CDR3 in DNA: TGTGCCAGCAGCCAAGATTTGGCCCGGGGCACAGATACGCAGTATTTT.

This clone was seen once. This chain uses TRBV30 with TRBJ1-2; D unresolved. Trimming pared 1 base from V and 5 bases from J, leaving 5 bases between. The CDR3 consists of 11 residues. CDR1 GTSNPN and CDR2 SVGIG come from the germline V gene (reference sequence). DNA of the CDR3: TGTGCCTGGAGTGAAGGGTATGGCTACACCTTC. Its protein product is CAWSEGYGYTF.

This clone appeared a few times. The chain uses TRBV29-1 and TRBJ2-5; 7 nucleotides agree with TRBD1. Germline CDR1 SQVTM, CDR2 ANQGSEA. The CDR3 contains 14 residues. The V and J ends lost 0 bases and 5 bases, in that order; junction bases with no gene match: 6. CDR3 protein: CSVEELQGDETQYF. CDR3 DNA: TGCAGCGTTGAAGAGCTGCAGGGGGATGAGACCCAGTACTTC.